Each of the 28 T cell receptor beta chains below was sequenced from the same sample in a study of cytomegalovirus exposure and HLA in healthy donors. Primers: 60 Vbeta forward and 13 Jbeta reverse. Data came from immunoSEQ multiplex PCR; TCRdb stores just in-frame clones and leaves some out. The top ten clones hold 0.51% of a sample with over 130,000 clones, approximately 91% of them seen once. The sequencing sample was made of PBMCs. The receptors stem from a woman aged 40 to 49 in good health and CMV-seronegative.

As concerns this clone: One end of the junction varies from germline; a read error may be responsible. The CDR3 nucleotides read TGTTCCAGCAGCTTAGGCATAGCGGGACTGGGGGAGCAGTACTTC. Protein product: CSSSLGIAGLGEQYF. The rearrangement joins TRBV7-9 to TRBJ2-7, with 8 bases lining up with TRBD2. Germline CDR1 is SEHNR and CDR2 is FQNEAQ (reference sequence). CDR3 length: 15 amino acids.

Here the CDR3 reads CASSYSSENTEAFF. CDR3 nucleotide sequence: TGTGCCAGCAGTTATTCGTCAGAAAACACTGAAGCTTTCTTT. This sequence joins TRBV6-5 and TRBJ1-1; D gene unclear. Germline CDR1 reads MNHEY; CDR2 reads SVGAGI. Trimming left V 3 bases short and J 2 bases short, with 10 bases between. The CDR3 has 14 residues.

This chain connects TRBV4-1 to TRBJ2-5, with TRBD2 as a possible D gene (5 bases). Germline loops: CDR1 MGHRA, CDR2 YSYEKL. The CDR3 is made up of 15 amino acids. Trimming stripped 0 bases from V and 5 bases from J, with 13 bases between. This chain's CDR3 is CASSQETNKVETQYF. The CDR3, as DNA: TGCGCCAGCAGCCAAGAGACTAACAAAGTCGAGACCCAGTACTTC.

This clone turned up a few times. V is TRBV4-2 and J is TRBJ1-1, with D unclear. V was clipped by 3 bases and J by 6 bases, with 17 bases between them. CDR1 and CDR2 (germline): LGHNA, YNFKEQ. CDR3 length: 15 residues. The CDR3 DNA follows: TGTGCCAGCAGCCAGAGTGAGGTGGCCCAACCTGAAGCTTTCTTT. This gives the protein CASSQSEVAQPEAFF.

This chain connects TRBV11-2 to TRBJ2-7; D gene ambiguous. Germline CDR1 SGHAT, CDR2 FQNNGV. V dropped 4 bases and J dropped 2 bases, with 9 bases sitting between them. The CDR3 runs to 13 residues. This CDR3 reads CASSSSTPYEQYF. Written as DNA, the CDR3 is TGTGCCAGCAGCTCTAGTACTCCCTACGAGCAGTACTTC.

J is TRBJ2-6 and V is TRBV6-6; no firm D call. The CDR3 contains 14 residues. Germline CDR1 reads MNHNY; CDR2 reads SVGAGI (reference sequence). The V end was cut by 7 bases, the J end by 0 bases, with 7 bases between. The CDR3 loop reads CASTTRSGANVLTF. The CDR3 DNA is TGTGCCAGCACCACGCGCTCTGGGGCCAACGTCCTGACTTTC.

J is TRBJ2-7 and V is TRBV18; D remains unclear. The CDR3 is 13 amino acids. V was pared by 3 bases and J by 3 bases, with 9 bases between. The germline gives CDR1 KGHSH, CDR2 LQKENI. In DNA, the CDR3 is TGTGCCAGCTCACCCCTTCGCGGCTACGAGCAGTACTTC. Protein sequence: CASSPLRGYEQYF.

The chain is built from TRBV7-9 and TRBJ2-6; no clear D. Germline CDR1 reads SEHNR; CDR2 reads FQNEAQ (reference sequence). The CDR3 contains 10 residues. CDR3 nucleotide sequence: TGTTCCGTCCGGGCCAACGTCCTGACTTTC. It codes for CSVRANVLTF.

The rearrangement joins TRBV7-6 to TRBJ2-2; no definite D call. V lost 3 bases to trimming and J lost 4 bases, with 9 bases between them. This CDR3 has 14 amino acids. Per the germline V gene, CDR1 is SGHVS and CDR2 is FNYEAQ. The CDR3 nucleotides are TGTGCCAGCAGCTTCCTAGTTGCCACCGGGGAGCTGTTTTTT. Translating gives CASSFLVATGELFF. Supplemented by reference TRBV7-6 and TRBJ2-2, the full variable domain reads GAGVSQSPRYKVTKRGQDVALRCDPISGHVSLYWYRQALGQGPEFLTYFNYEAQQDKSGLPNDRFSAERPEGSISTLTIQRTEQRDSAMYRCASSFLVATGELFFGEGSRLTVL.

The chain links TRBV28 to TRBJ1-6; D may be TRBD1 (6 bases). Germline V gene sequence: CDR1 MDHEN, CDR2 SYDVKM. Deletions cut 3 bases from V and 9 bases from J, with 12 bases between. This CDR3 region has 14 residues. CDR3 sequence (DNA): TGTGCCAGCAGTTTGCAACAGGGTGGTTCACCCCTCCACTTT. This sequence encodes CASSLQQGGSPLHF. Complete variable domain (other parts from reference TRBV28 and TRBJ1-6): DVKVTQSSRYLVKRTGEKVFLECVQDMDHENMFWYRQDPGLGLRLIYFSYDVKMKEKGDIPEGYSVSREKKERFSLILESASTNQTSMYLCASSLQQGGSPLHFGNGTRLTVT.

This rearrangement joins TRBV7-2 to TRBJ2-2; TRBD2 is a possible D gene (6 bases). The V end lost 5 bases, the J end lost 5 bases, and 21 bases lay between the germline ends. Germline CDR1 SGHTA, CDR2 FQGNSA. The CDR3 is made up of 17 amino acids. The CDR3 coding sequence is TGTGCCAGCAGCCTTCCCCGGGTGGGGAGCGGGACCGGGGAGCTGTTTTTT. Protein sequence: CASSLPRVGSGTGELFF.

The V gene is TRBV11-3, the J gene TRBJ2-1; 9 nucleotides agree with TRBD2. V lost 8 bases to trimming and J lost 8 bases; unmatched junction nucleotides: 7. Germline CDR1 reads SGHNT; CDR2 reads YENEEA. The CDR3 covers 13 residues. The CDR3 spells CASGTSFVDEQFF. The CDR3 bases are TGTGCCAGCGGGACTAGCTTTGTCGATGAGCAGTTCTTC. Full variable domain (missing parts from reference TRBV11-3 and TRBJ2-1): EAGVVQSPRYKIIEKKQPVAFWCNPISGHNTLYWYLQNLGQGPELLIRYENEEAVDDSQLPKDRFSAERLKGVDSTLKIQPAELGDSAVYLCASGTSFVDEQFFGPGTRLTVL.

The gene calls are TRBV7-2 and TRBJ2-3; 9 positions match TRBD2. CDR1 SGHTA and CDR2 FQGNSA come from the germline V gene. This CDR3 region has 15 residues. Trimming removed 5 bases from V and 5 bases from J; junction bases left unmatched: 8. CDR3 sequence: CASSISSGIGDTQYF. In DNA, the CDR3 is TGTGCCAGCAGCATCTCTAGCGGGATCGGAGATACGCAGTATTTT.

The chain recombines TRBV2 with TRBJ2-7; the match to TRBD1 covers 8 bases. This CDR3 has 14 residues. V was pared by 5 bases and J by 0 bases, with 3 bases of the junction left unmatched. Germline CDR1 and CDR2: SNHLY and FYNNEI. The CDR3 DNA follows: TGTGCCAGCAGTTCGACAGGGGTCTCCTACGAGCAGTACTTC. It specifies CASSSTGVSYEQYF.

The chain employs TRBV19 and TRBJ2-6; a possible D gene is TRBD2 (5 bases). Trimming stripped 1 base from V and 1 base from J, with 17 bases between. This CDR3 has 19 residues. Germline CDR1 is LNHDA and CDR2 is SQIVND (reference sequence). This chain's CDR3 is CASSIVGSGVLSGANVLTF. CDR3 bases: TGTGCCAGTAGTATAGTGGGGTCCGGGGTCCTTTCTGGGGCCAACGTCCTGACTTTC. The full variable domain, completed using reference TRBV19 and TRBJ2-6, is DGGITQSPKYLFRKEGQNVTLSCEQNLNHDAMYWYRQDPGQGLRLIYYSQIVNDFQKGDIAEGYSVSREKKESFPLTVTSAQKNPTAFYLCASSIVGSGVLSGANVLTFGAGSRLTVL.

The genes are TRBV10-3 and TRBJ2-5, with 11 positions matching TRBD1. Near its end, the DNA agrees better with TRBJ2-7, so the J call may be wrong. The CDR3 totals 14 residues. Germline lookup yields CDR1 ENHRY and CDR2 SYGVKD. CDR3 in DNA: TGTGCCATCACTCCGGGACAGGGGGGGGGCGAGCAGTACTTC. This gives the protein CAITPGQGGGEQYF.

V gene TRBV11-3 combines with J gene TRBJ1-3; no reliable D call. The CDR3 consists of 17 residues. From germline, CDR1 is SGHNT and CDR2 YENEEA. V was shortened by 2 bases and J by 0 bases, with 14 bases between the two germline ends. For the CDR3, the DNA is TGTGCCAGCAGCTTAATGGCCGATTTCCACTCTGGAAACACCATATATTTT. Protein product: CASSLMADFHSGNTIYF.

This chain joins TRBV5-1 and TRBJ1-5, with D perhaps TRBD1 (6 bases). V was pared by 4 bases and J by 3 bases, with 11 bases between. Looked up from germline, CDR1 is SGHRS and CDR2 is YFSETQ. The CDR3 spans 14 residues. The CDR3 DNA sequence: TGCGCCAGCAGCACCGGACAGATCAATCAGCCCCAGCATTTT. Its protein product is CASSTGQINQPQHF.

This chain joins TRBV6-1 and TRBJ1-2; the match to TRBD1 covers 11 bases. V gave up 4 bases and J gave up 6 bases; unmatched junction bases: 1. Germline V lookup: CDR1 MNHNS, CDR2 SASEGT. The CDR3 runs 13 residues. The CDR3 loop reads CASSGTGGDGYTF. CDR3 nucleotides: TGTGCCAGCAGTGGGACAGGGGGCGATGGCTACACCTTC.

This clone occurred a few times. The V gene is TRBV10-3, the J gene TRBJ1-1; 7 nucleotides match TRBD1. With V trimmed by 3 bases and J by 5 bases, 6 bases remained unmatched. The CDR3 sequence is 14 residues long. Germline assignment: CDR1 ENHRY and CDR2 SYGVKD. CDR3 nucleotides: TGTGCCATCAGTGACTTACAGGGGAGGACTGAAGCTTTCTTT. The encoded protein is CAISDLQGRTEAFF.

The chain couples TRBV9 to TRBJ2-2, with 12 nucleotides matching TRBD2. With V trimmed by 5 bases and J by 2 bases, 7 bases remained unmatched. The germline gives CDR1 SGDLS, CDR2 YYNGEE. CDR3 length: 17 amino acids. In nucleotides, the CDR3 is TGTGCCAGCAGTCGGACTAGCGGGAACATAAACACCGGGGAGCTGTTTTTT. This translates into CASSRTSGNINTGELFF.

The chain has TRBV6-5 and TRBJ2-1, with 9 bases matching TRBD2. CDR3 length equals 16 residues. The germline V gene encodes CDR1 MNHEY and CDR2 SVGAGI. With V trimmed by 1 base and J by 9 bases, 10 bases remained unmatched. The CDR3 sequence: CASSYYSGRKASEQFF. The CDR3 DNA reads TGTGCCAGCAGTTACTATAGCGGGAGAAAGGCCAGTGAGCAGTTCTTC.

The chain joins TRBV5-1 to TRBJ2-3; 7 bases map to TRBD1. This CDR3 is built from 15 residues. Germline loops: CDR1 SGHRS, CDR2 YFSETQ. V was pared by 0 bases and J by 2 bases, with 3 bases of the junction left unmatched. The CDR3, as DNA: TGCGCCAGCAGCTTGGTGGGGACAGACACAGATACGCAGTATTTT. It is translated as CASSLVGTDTDTQYF. Full variable domain (rest looked up from reference TRBV5-1 and TRBJ2-3): KAGVTQTPRYLIKTRGQQVTLSCSPISGHRSVSWYQQTPGQGLQFLFEYFSETQRNKGNFPGRFSGRQFSNSRSEMNVSTLELGDSALYLCASSLVGTDTDTQYFGPGTRLTVL.

This chain uses TRBV28 with TRBJ2-5; 7 positions agree with TRBD1. The CDR3 sequence is 16 residues long. CDR1 and CDR2 from the germline V gene are MDHEN and SYDVKM. J was trimmed by 2 bases and V by 6 bases; bases with no gene match: 12. The CDR3 spells CASSRRQGWKQETQYF. Written as DNA, the CDR3 is TGTGCCAGCAGCCGAAGACAGGGTTGGAAACAAGAGACCCAGTACTTC.

The rearrangement uses TRBV4-1 and TRBJ2-4; 8 positions agree with TRBD1. CDR3 length: 14 residues. CDR1 is MGHRA and CDR2 is YSYEKL in the germline V gene. Losses at the gene ends were 4 bases for V and 8 bases for J; bases not matched to a gene: 7. The CDR3 sequence: CASSLFQGADIQYF. The CDR3 DNA is TGCGCCAGCAGCCTATTCCAGGGGGCGGACATTCAGTACTTC.

This clone appeared once. The sample has other DNA sequences that encode this CDR3 too. CDR3 DNA: TGTGCCAGCAGTTTGCGCCGGGAGATCACAGATACGCAGTATTTT. It is translated as CASSLRREITDTQYF. J is TRBJ2-3 and V is TRBV28, with D possibly being TRBD2 (6 bases). V lost 3 bases to trimming and J lost 2 bases, with 12 bases between them. The CDR3 has 15 amino acids. Per germline, CDR1 MDHEN and CDR2 SYDVKM.

The chain combines TRBV2 with TRBJ2-1, with TRBD2 matching over 10 bases. The V gene's germline CDR1 is SNHLY and CDR2 FYNNEI. J gave up 9 bases and V 4 bases, and 9 bases lay outside the gene matches. CDR3 length: 15 amino acids. The CDR3 nucleotides are TGTGCCAGCAGTGGTTCACTAGCGGGGTGGGGTGAGCAGTTCTTC. It translates to CASSGSLAGWGEQFF.

In nucleotides, the CDR3 is TGTGCCATCAGGTGGGGACAGGGAAATTCACCCCTCCACTTT. Translated, it gives CAIRWGQGNSPLHF. The chain uses TRBV10-3 and TRBJ1-6; TRBD1 matches 9 bases. Germline-derived CDR1 and CDR2 are ENHRY and SYGVKD. The CDR3 contains 14 residues. Trimming removed 6 bases from V and 7 bases from J; junction bases left unmatched: 4.